This entry lists 2 T cell receptor beta chains sequenced from one sample in a study of blood T cell repertoires in COVID-19 (dated by TCRdb to between 2020 and 2021). The library was obtained by the immunoSEQ multiplex PCR assay. In its TCRdb copy, this immuneACCESS table keeps in-frame sequences only and misses some clones. Where compared with another copy, unresolved V genes explain less than half of these, and the others have no known cause. This sample gives 150,000 to 200,000 clones in total; approximately 88% of them show up just once. The top ten clones comprise 6.7% of the sample. What was sequenced was peripheral blood. All receptors come from a middle-aged man with acute or convalescent COVID-19.

V gene TRBV19 combines with J gene TRBJ2-1, with 13 bases aligning to TRBD2. The trim removed 6 bases at V and 4 bases at J, leaving 3 bases unmatched. The CDR3 totals 15 residues. CDR1 and CDR2 from the germline V gene are LNHDA and SQIVND (reference sequence). The CDR3 DNA is TGTGCCAGTAGACGACTAGCGGGGGGATACAATGAGCAGTTCTTC. The encoded protein is CASRRLAGGYNEQFF.

The V call is TRBV5-1, the J call TRBJ1-1, with D tentatively TRBD1 (6 bases). V lost 0 bases, J lost 1 base, and 19 bases lay in between. The CDR3 length is 18 residues. From germline, CDR1 is SGHRS and CDR2 YFSETQ. This CDR3 is CASSLGSLGQKENTEAFF. The CDR3 nucleotides read TGCGCCAGCAGCTTGGGGTCCCTTGGACAGAAAGAGAACACTGAAGCTTTCTTT. Full variable domain (missing parts from reference TRBV5-1 and TRBJ1-1): KAGVTQTPRYLIKTRGQQVTLSCSPISGHRSVSWYQQTPGQGLQFLFEYFSETQRNKGNFPGRFSGRQFSNSRSEMNVSTLELGDSALYLCASSLGSLGQKENTEAFFGQGTRLTVV.